Listed below are T cell receptor beta chains from one sample, sequenced in a study of blood T cell repertoires in COVID-19. Data came from immunoSEQ multiplex PCR; TCRdb stores just in-frame clones and leaves some out. The sample records 330,000 or so clones, more than 70% being singletons. The sequenced sample was peripheral blood. Receptors originate from a woman in her sixties or seventies with COVID-19, enrolled during active disease. CDR3s include the opening cysteine and the closing phenylalanine or tryptophan. The order of the fields is CDR3 DNA, CDR3 protein, V gene, clone size, D gene, J gene. A D gene is named only where the DNA matches it firmly. Some rows mark clone size as missing; the rest say once, few, many or name a class of expanded clone.

TGTGCCAGCAGCCTTGGGACAGGGACAGATACGCAGTATTTT CASSLGTGTDTQYF TRBV11-3 NA TRBD1 TRBJ2-3
TGTGCCAGCAGACCACAAATACAAGAGACCCAGTACTTC CASRPQIQETQYF TRBV12-3/TRBV12-4 NA NA TRBJ2-5
TGTGCCAGCAGTAGGACAGGGGTATTCGGGGAGCTGTTTTTT CASSRTGVFGELFF TRBV5-5 NA TRBD1 TRBJ2-2
TGTGCCACCAGTGACCTTCTGAGTACTGAAGCTTTCTTT CATSDLLSTEAFF TRBV24-1 NA NA TRBJ1-1
TGTGCCAGTAGTAAGCAGGGGAGAAAGAATGAAGCTTTCTTT CASSKQGRKNEAFF TRBV19 few NA TRBJ1-1
TGTGCCAGCAGGGCGGGACTAGCTTTGTCCACCGGGGAGCTGTTTTTT CASRAGLALSTGELFF TRBV2 NA TRBD2 TRBJ2-2
TGTGCCAGTGCAGGACAATTTATGGGAGGCCATCAGCCCCAGCATTTT CASAGQFMGGHQPQHF TRBV19 NA NA TRBJ1-5
TGTGCCAGCCGAAGTCTTTTGGGCATTCGGGAAAAACTGTTTTTT CASRSLLGIREKLFF TRBV11-2 NA NA TRBJ1-4
TGCGCCAGCAGCTTGGGGACAGGCGGGCTCGGGGCCAACGTCCTGACTTTC CASSLGTGGLGANVLTF TRBV5-1 NA TRBD1 TRBJ2-6
TGCGCCAGCAGCGTGGACAGGGACGGCTACACCTTC CASSVDRDGYTF TRBV5-1 NA TRBD1 TRBJ1-2
TGTGCCAGCAGCGTACGAGACGGACGGACTCCCCCCGGGGGCTACACCTTC CASSVRDGRTPPGGYTF TRBV9 NA NA TRBJ1-2
TGTGCCAGCAGCTCCCCCGGGACTACACAAAACTACGAGCAGTACTTC CASSSPGTTQNYEQYF TRBV7-3 NA TRBD2 TRBJ2-7
TGTGCCAGCAGTATCCGCCTTGGGAGATATAGCAATCAGCCCCAGCATTTT CASSIRLGRYSNQPQHF TRBV6-2/TRBV6-3 NA NA TRBJ1-5
TGTGCCAGCAGTTACTCTTCAGGCTCTGGAAACACCATATATTTT CASSYSSGSGNTIYF TRBV6-6 once NA TRBJ1-3
TGCGCCAGCAGCCAAGGACAGCTCAATCAGCCCCAGCATTTT CASSQGQLNQPQHF TRBV4-1 NA NA TRBJ1-5
TGCAGTGCTATGGGGCTAGATACGCAGTATTTT CSAMGLDTQYF TRBV20-1 NA NA TRBJ2-3
TGTGCCAGCAGCGGCGGGGGGTACGGGGGCAGGGAGACCCAGTACTTC CASSGGGYGGRETQYF TRBV5-4 once TRBD2 TRBJ2-5
TGTGCCAGCAGTCTGGGACAGGGGAAAACTTTCTTT CASSLGQGKTFF TRBV28 NA TRBD1 TRBJ1-1
TGTGCCAGCAGTTCTACAGGGGGCGTCACAGATACGCAGTATTTT CASSSTGGVTDTQYF TRBV7-6 NA TRBD1 TRBJ2-3
TGCGCCAGCAGCCTCCCCGACAGGCCCCTAGGCTACACCTTC CASSLPDRPLGYTF TRBV5-1 NA NA TRBJ1-2
TGTGCCAGCAGCCAAAGGCTCAGGAAGGCCAAGGAGACCCAGTACTTC CASSQRLRKAKETQYF TRBV3-1/TRBV3-2 NA NA TRBJ2-5
TGTGCCAGCAGTTTGCCCGCGCCTGATGAAGCTTTCTTT CASSLPAPDEAFF TRBV28 NA NA TRBJ1-1
TGTGCCAGCAGTTTATCGCGGGCAGGGGGTGGCTACACCTTC CASSLSRAGGGYTF TRBV27 NA TRBD1 TRBJ1-2